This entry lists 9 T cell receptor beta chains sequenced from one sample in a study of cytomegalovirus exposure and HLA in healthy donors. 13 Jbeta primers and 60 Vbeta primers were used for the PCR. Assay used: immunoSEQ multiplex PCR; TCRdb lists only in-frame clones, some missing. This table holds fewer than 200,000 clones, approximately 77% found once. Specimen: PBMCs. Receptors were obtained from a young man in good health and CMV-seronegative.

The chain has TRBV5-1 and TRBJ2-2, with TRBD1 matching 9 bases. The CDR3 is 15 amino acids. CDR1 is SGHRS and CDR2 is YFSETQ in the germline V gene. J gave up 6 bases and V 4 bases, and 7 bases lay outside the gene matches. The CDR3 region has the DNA TGCGCCAGCAGCCCGCCGACAGGGGGGTCCGGGGAGCTGTTTTTT. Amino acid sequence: CASSPPTGGSGELFF.

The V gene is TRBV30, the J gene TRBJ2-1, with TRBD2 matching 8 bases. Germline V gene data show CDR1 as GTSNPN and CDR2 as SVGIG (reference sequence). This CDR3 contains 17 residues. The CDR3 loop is CAFQSPAGDPLYNEQFF. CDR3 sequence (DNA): TGTGCTTTTCAGTCCCCAGCGGGAGACCCTCTCTACAATGAGCAGTTCTTC.

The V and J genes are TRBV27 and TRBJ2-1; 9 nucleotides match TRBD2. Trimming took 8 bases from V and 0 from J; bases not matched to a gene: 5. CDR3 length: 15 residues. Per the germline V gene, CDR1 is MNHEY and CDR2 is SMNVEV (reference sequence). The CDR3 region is CASGASGASYNEQFF. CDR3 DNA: TGTGCCAGCGGTGCTAGCGGGGCCTCCTACAATGAGCAGTTCTTC.

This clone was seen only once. CDR3: CASSPYSGTSGLPYEQYF. CDR3 sequence (DNA): TGTGCCAGCTCACCATACTCGGGGACTAGCGGGCTCCCCTACGAGCAGTACTTC. This chain links TRBV18 with TRBJ2-7, with 12 positions matching TRBD2. The CDR3 is 18 amino acids. With V trimmed by 2 bases and J by 2 bases, 10 bases remained unmatched. Germline V gene data show CDR1 as KGHSH and CDR2 as LQKENI.

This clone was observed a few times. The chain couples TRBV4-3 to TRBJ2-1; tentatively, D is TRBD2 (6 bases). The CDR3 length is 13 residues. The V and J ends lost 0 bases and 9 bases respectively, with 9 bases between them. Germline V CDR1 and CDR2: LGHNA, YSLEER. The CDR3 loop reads CASSQDLGGEQFF. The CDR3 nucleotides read TGCGCCAGCAGCCAAGATCTGGGGGGTGAGCAGTTCTTC.

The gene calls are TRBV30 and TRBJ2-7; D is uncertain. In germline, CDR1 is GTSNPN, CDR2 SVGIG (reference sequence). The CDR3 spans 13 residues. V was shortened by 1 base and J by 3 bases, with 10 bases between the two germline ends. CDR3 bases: TGTGCCTGGAGTGGGGCAGGAAACTACGAGCAGTACTTC. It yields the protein CAWSGAGNYEQYF.

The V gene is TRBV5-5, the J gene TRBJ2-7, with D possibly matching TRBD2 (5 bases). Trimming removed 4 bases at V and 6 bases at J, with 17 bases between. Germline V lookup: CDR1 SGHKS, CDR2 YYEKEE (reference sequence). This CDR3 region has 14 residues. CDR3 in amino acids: CASSKWTAIAEQYF. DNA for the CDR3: TGTGCCAGCAGCAAATGGACTGCTATTGCCGAGCAGTACTTC.

The CDR3 spells CASSLASSGGVYNEQFF. The DNA of the CDR3 is TGTGCCAGCAGCTTAGCGTCTAGCGGGGGGGTTTACAATGAGCAGTTCTTC. The chain recombines TRBV7-6 with TRBJ2-1; 12 bases line up with TRBD2. Per germline, CDR1 SGHVS and CDR2 FNYEAQ. The CDR3 extends over 17 amino acids. Germline trimming cut 0 bases from V and 4 bases from J; bases unmatched to any gene: 4.

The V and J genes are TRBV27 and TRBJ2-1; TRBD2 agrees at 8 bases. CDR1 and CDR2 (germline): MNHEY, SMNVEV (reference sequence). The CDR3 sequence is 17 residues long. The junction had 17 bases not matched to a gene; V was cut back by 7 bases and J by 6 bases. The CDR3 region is CASNLGVKSGSGNEQFF. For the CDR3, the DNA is TGTGCCAGCAACCTAGGAGTCAAAAGCGGGAGCGGCAATGAGCAGTTCTTC.